A selection of T cell receptor beta chains follows, all from one sample in a study of cytomegalovirus exposure and HLA in healthy donors. Repertoires were generated with immunoSEQ multiplex PCR, while TCRdb's copy carries only in-frame clones and drops some. Of about 220,000 clones listed, around 80% are singletons. Sequencing was performed on PBMCs. These receptors were obtained from a man aged 18-30 years in good health and CMV-seronegative. Both conserved end residues are part of each CDR3. The D gene is left open where the match is weak. Clone size appears in some rows only: once, few, many, or a class for an expanded clone.

abundance	v_gene	d_gene	j_gene	CDR3aa	CDR3nt
.	TRBV28	TRBD2	TRBJ2-7	CASSQTSGMVHEQYF	TGTGCCAGCAGCCAAACTAGCGGGATGGTCCACGAGCAGTACTTC
.	TRBV25-1	TRBD1	TRBJ1-4	CASSGQGNEKLFF	TGTGCCAGCAGTGGACAGGGGAACGAAAAACTGTTTTTT
.	TRBV2	TRBD2	TRBJ2-1	CASRASGSSYNEQFF	TGTGCCAGCAGGGCCAGCGGGAGCTCCTACAATGAGCAGTTCTTC
.	TRBV19	.	TRBJ2-3	CASSTGVWGTDTQYF	TGTGCCAGTAGTACAGGGGTATGGGGCACAGATACGCAGTATTTT
once	TRBV10-1	TRBD1	TRBJ2-3	CASSGQGEGSSSTDTQYF	TGCGCCAGCAGTGGACAGGGAGAGGGGTCATCTAGCACAGATACGCAGTATTTT
.	TRBV9	.	TRBJ1-3	CASSSGLGNTIYF	TGTGCCAGCAGTTCAGGGTTAGGAAACACCATATATTTT
.	TRBV6-5	.	TRBJ1-2	CASSYSTGFYGYTF	TGTGCCAGCAGTTACTCGACGGGGTTCTATGGCTACACCTTC
.	TRBV9	.	TRBJ2-4	CASSGTVKKNIQYF	TGTGCCAGCAGCGGGACAGTAAAAAAAAACATTCAGTACTTC
once	TRBV19	TRBD2	TRBJ2-1	CASSPPGTSVRYSEQFF	TGTGCCAGTAGCCCCCCCGGGACTAGCGTACGATACAGTGAGCAGTTCTTC
.	TRBV30	TRBD1	TRBJ1-5	CAWSAGGGQPQHF	TGTGCCTGGAGTGCAGGGGGCGGTCAGCCCCAGCATTTT
once	TRBV4-1	TRBD2	TRBJ2-5	CASSRAGVQETQYF	TGCGCCAGCAGCAGAGCGGGAGTTCAAGAGACCCAGTACTTC
.	TRBV7-3	TRBD2	TRBJ2-1	CASSLRGRASYNEQFF	TGTGCCAGCAGCTTGCGCGGGAGGGCTTCCTACAATGAGCAGTTCTTC
few	TRBV7-9	TRBD1	TRBJ2-1	CASSLGLGQFYNEQFF	TGTGCCAGCAGCTTGGGGCTGGGACAGTTTTACAATGAGCAGTTCTTC
.	TRBV10-2	.	TRBJ1-1	CASSYTGQSEAFF	TGCGCCAGCAGTTATACCGGACAGTCTGAAGCTTTCTTT
.	TRBV10-2	TRBD2	TRBJ2-5	CASRIAGVQETQYF	TGCGCCAGCAGGATAGCGGGAGTCCAAGAGACCCAGTACTTC
.	TRBV28	TRBD1	TRBJ1-2	CASSTGQGSYGYTF	TGTGCCAGCAGCACGGGACAGGGGAGCTATGGCTACACCTTC
.	TRBV11-2	TRBD2	TRBJ2-3	CASSITSGTDTQYF	TGTGCCAGCAGCATTACTAGCGGGACTGATACGCAGTATTTT
once	TRBV10-2	.	TRBJ2-7	CASSGDRQTYEQYF	TGCGCCAGCAGCGGTGACAGGCAAACCTACGAGCAGTACTTC
.	TRBV7-8	TRBD1	TRBJ2-7	CASSYFTGTGHYEQYF	TGTGCCAGCAGCTACTTCACCGGGACAGGACACTACGAGCAGTACTTC
.	TRBV6-5	TRBD1	TRBJ2-5	CASPGQGAWDF	TGTGCCAGCCCGGGACAGGGGGCTTGGGACTTC
.	TRBV7-2	.	TRBJ2-2	CASSPMVGGNTGELFF	TGTGCCAGCAGCCCGATGGTGGGGGGTAACACCGGGGAGCTGTTTTTT
few	TRBV9	TRBD2	TRBJ2-1	CASTRVPLAGGYNEQFF	TGTGCCAGCACTCGAGTCCCACTAGCGGGTGGGTACAATGAGCAGTTCTTC
.	TRBV20-1	.	TRBJ2-7	CSARTYVEYF	TGCAGTGCCCGTACCTACGTAGAGTACTTC
once	TRBV7-7	TRBD2	TRBJ2-5	CASSLGTSGIETQYF	TGTGCTAGCAGCTTAGGTACTAGCGGGATAGAGACCCAGTACTTC
.	TRBV6-5	TRBD1	TRBJ1-2	CASSYSTGSNGYTF	TGTGCCAGCAGTTACTCGACAGGGTCGAATGGCTACACCTTC
few	TRBV9	TRBD2	TRBJ2-2	CASSVGLAGGTGELFF	TGTGCCAGCAGCGTAGGACTAGCGGGAGGCACCGGGGAGCTGTTTTTT
.	TRBV5-4	.	TRBJ2-1	CASSLQISLYNEQFF	TGTGCCAGCAGCTTACAAATTTCCCTTTACAATGAGCAGTTCTTC
.	TRBV10-3	TRBD1	TRBJ1-1	CAISRDRGTEAFF	TGTGCCATCAGCCGGGACAGGGGCACTGAAGCTTTCTTT
.	TRBV27	TRBD2	TRBJ2-1	CASARTSGYSYNEQFF	TGTGCCAGCGCCCGGACTAGCGGTTACTCCTACAATGAGCAGTTCTTC
.	TRBV10-3	TRBD1	TRBJ2-7	CAISGQGIYEQYF	TGTGCCATCAGTGGACAGGGGATCTACGAGCAGTACTTC
.	TRBV6-6	.	TRBJ1-1	CASSYSINRATEAFF	TGTGCCAGCAGTTACTCGATAAACAGGGCCACTGAAGCTTTCTTT
.	TRBV9	TRBD2	TRBJ2-1	CASSVRLAGAGNEQFF	TGTGCCAGCAGCGTTCGACTAGCGGGAGCAGGCAATGAGCAGTTCTTC
.	TRBV5-4	TRBD1	TRBJ1-2	CASSLDQGAGYGYTF	TGTGCCAGCAGCTTGGACCAGGGGGCAGGGTATGGCTACACCTTC
.	TRBV30	.	TRBJ1-4	CAWMSGKKLFF	TGTGCCTGGATGTCGGGGAAAAAACTGTTTTTT
.	TRBV7-3	.	TRBJ2-1	CASSALLASEQFF	TGTGCCAGCAGCGCGCTTTTGGCTAGCGAGCAGTTCTTC
once	TRBV27	TRBD1	TRBJ1-5	CATGRTGVLSRNQPQHF	TGTGCCACCGGACGGACAGGGGTGCTTTCGCGCAATCAGCCCCAGCATTTT
.	TRBV27	TRBD1	TRBJ1-1	CASSPRGRDRGPNTEAFF	TGTGCCAGCAGCCCCCGAGGACGGGACAGGGGGCCCAACACTGAAGCTTTCTTT
.	TRBV30	.	TRBJ1-1	CAWSVQGIYNTEAFF	TGTGCCTGGAGTGTGCAGGGTATATACAACACTGAAGCTTTCTTT
.	TRBV5-1	TRBD1	TRBJ2-2	CASSYGTGTGELFF	TGCGCCAGCAGCTACGGGACAGGCACCGGGGAGCTGTTTTTT
once	TRBV5-1	.	TRBJ2-1	CASSPQNNEQFF	TGCGCCAGCAGCCCCCAGAACAATGAGCAGTTCTTC
few	TRBV11-2	TRBD2	TRBJ2-3	CASGLTGGSTDTQYF	TGTGCCAGCGGATTAACGGGAGGTAGCACAGATACGCAGTATTTT